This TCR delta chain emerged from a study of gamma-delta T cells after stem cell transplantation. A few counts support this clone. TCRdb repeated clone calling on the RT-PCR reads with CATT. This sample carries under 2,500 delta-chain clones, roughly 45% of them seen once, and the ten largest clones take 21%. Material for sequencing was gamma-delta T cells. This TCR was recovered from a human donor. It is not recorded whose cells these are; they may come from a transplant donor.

In nucleotides, the CDR3 is TGTGCCTGTGACACCGTGGGATCTCCTACAGTACTGGGGGGATCGGCCAGACCCCTGATCTTT. Protein product: CACDTVGSPTVLGGSARPLIF. This rearrangement joins TRDV2 to TRDJ4; 8 bases are a match to TRDD3. The CDR3 runs 21 residues. The germline V gene encodes CDR1 GEAIGNYY and CDR2 EKD. The trim removed 0 bases at V and 0 bases at J, leaving 23 bases unmatched.